This TCR beta chain was retrieved from a study of memory CD4+ T cells and cytomegalovirus serostatus. Whole-study findings and limits: A US-trained random forest predicted CMV serostatus with median AUC around 0.91. The CMV-associated TCR signature appears largely within the CD4+ memory repertoire.

Libraries were prepared by immunoSEQ multiplex PCR; TCRdb keeps only in-frame clonotypes and omits some of them. The sample consists of just under 40,000 clones, roughly four fifths of them appearing once. Turning to this clone: Its antigen is unknown.

Looked up from germline, CDR1 is SGHRS and CDR2 is YFSETQ. The CDR3 runs to 17 residues. Trimming took 4 bases from V and 0 from J, leaving 16 bases between them. The sort gate was single viable CD3+CD4+CD8-CD45RO+ cells for memory CD4+ T cells. The sample comprised memory CD4+ T cells from blood. This clonotype was sampled from an adult in good health and CMV-seronegative. The gene calls are TRBV5-1 and TRBJ1-4; D unresolved. Here the CDR3 DNA reads TGCGCCAGCAGCCCCGCGAACACAGCCGCAACTAATGAAAAACTGTTTTTT. It yields the protein CASSPANTAATNEKLFF.